This TCR beta chain was sequenced in a study of T cells in Graves' hyperthyroidism and ophthalmopathy. Patients aged 18 to 65 had newly diagnosed hyperthyroidism of under 2 months' duration. The sample holds many counts of this clonotype. Researchers amplified the TCR beta CDR3 regions from RNA transcripts. The HTBI primer set served for first-round RT-PCR of the TCR CDR3. Each CDR3 protein is one row after TCRdb ran MiXCR on the multiplex PCR reads. Of roughly 260,000 distinct CDR3 sequences in the sample, more than 14% were seen once. This clonotype originated in a woman aged 40-49 years with Graves' hyperthyroidism that later progressed to Graves' ophthalmopathy. Sequencing was performed on blood.

The CDR3 DNA follows: TGCAGCGTTACGCAGGGGGCGGATCAGCCCCAGCATTTT. This codes for CSVTQGADQPQHF. This chain joins TRBV29-1 and TRBJ1-5; 8 bases map to TRBD1. The V and J ends lost 5 bases and 5 bases, in that order; junction bases with no gene match: 5. The CDR3 is 13 amino acids. Germline V CDR1 and CDR2: SQVTM, ANQGSEA.